This TCR beta chain originates from a study of technical replicates of blood from four donors. CDR1 and CDR2 from the germline V gene are MDHEN and SYDVKM. J gave up 7 bases and V 6 bases, and 4 bases lay outside the gene matches. The length of the CDR3 is 13 residues. Assay used: immunoSEQ multiplex PCR; TCRdb lists only in-frame clones, some missing. The table has under 85,000 clones, roughly 94% seen once. Sequenced input: T cells isolated from PBMCs. This clonotype was obtained from a human donor in good health. V gene TRBV28 combines with J gene TRBJ1-5; 9 bases are shared with TRBD1. For the CDR3, the DNA is TGTGCCAGCAGACACACAGGGGGCCAGCCCCAGCATTTT. It yields the protein CASRHTGGQPQHF.